This TCR beta chain was captured in a study of blood T cell repertoires in COVID-19. For the study at large: From the United States, Italy and Spain came samples of acute and convalescent COVID-19.

Across about two dozen US areas, participants ranged in age from roughly 18 to 95 years. Assignments of participants to cohorts depended upon their own reported clinical history. This clone turned up a few times. In the source study's methods: Reference gene primer amplification yielded estimated nucleated cell counts. TCRdb's copy holds only in-frame clones and misses some; the assay was immunoSEQ multiplex PCR. V and J calls and clone size are copied from that table; D and trimming were computed from the DNA. The data show around 200,000 clones, around 86% seen once. The source of this sequence is a woman aged 40 to 49 with acute COVID-19. Sequenced material: PBMCs or T cells enriched from blood (not recorded which).

The CDR3 is CATSELLTGEDYGYTF. In nucleotides, the CDR3 is TGTGCCACCAGTGAACTTTTGACAGGGGAGGACTATGGCTACACCTTC. The chain links TRBV24-1 to TRBJ1-2; 8 bases agree with TRBD1. This CDR3 spans 16 amino acids. V lost 4 bases and J lost 3; bases outside the gene matches: 9. Germline values: CDR1 KGHDR, CDR2 SFDVKD.